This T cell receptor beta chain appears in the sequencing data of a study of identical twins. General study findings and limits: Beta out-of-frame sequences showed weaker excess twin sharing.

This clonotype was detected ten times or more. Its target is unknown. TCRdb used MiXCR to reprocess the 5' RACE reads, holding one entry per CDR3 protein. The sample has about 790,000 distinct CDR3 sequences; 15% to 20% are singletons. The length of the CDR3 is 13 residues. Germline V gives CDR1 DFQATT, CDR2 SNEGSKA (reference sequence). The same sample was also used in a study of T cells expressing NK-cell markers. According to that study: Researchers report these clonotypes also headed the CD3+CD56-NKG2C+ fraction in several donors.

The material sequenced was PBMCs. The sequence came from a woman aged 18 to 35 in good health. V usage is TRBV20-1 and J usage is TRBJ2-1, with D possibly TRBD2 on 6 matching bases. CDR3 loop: CTGAGGRSSEQFF. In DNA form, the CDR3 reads TGCACGGGAGCTGGAGGACGGAGTAGTGAGCAGTTCTTC.